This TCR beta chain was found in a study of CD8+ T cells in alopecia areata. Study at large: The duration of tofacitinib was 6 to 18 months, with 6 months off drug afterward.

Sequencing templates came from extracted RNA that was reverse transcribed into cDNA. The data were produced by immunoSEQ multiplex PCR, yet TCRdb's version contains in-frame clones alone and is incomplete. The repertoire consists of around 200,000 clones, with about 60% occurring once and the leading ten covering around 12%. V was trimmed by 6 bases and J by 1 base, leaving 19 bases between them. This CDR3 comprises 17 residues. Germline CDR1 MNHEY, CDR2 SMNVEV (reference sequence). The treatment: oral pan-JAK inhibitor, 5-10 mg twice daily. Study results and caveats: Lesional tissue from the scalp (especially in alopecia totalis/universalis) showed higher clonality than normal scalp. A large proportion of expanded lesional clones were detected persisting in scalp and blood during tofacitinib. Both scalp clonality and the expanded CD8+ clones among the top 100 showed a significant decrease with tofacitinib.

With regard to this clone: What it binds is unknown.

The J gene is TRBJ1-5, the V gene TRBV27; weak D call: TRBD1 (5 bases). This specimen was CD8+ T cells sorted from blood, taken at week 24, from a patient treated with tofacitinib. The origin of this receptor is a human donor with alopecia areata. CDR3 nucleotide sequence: TGTGCCAGCAGAAGCGACAGTTCGGATAGAAGCAATCAGCCCCAGCATTTT. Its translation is CASRSDSSDRSNQPQHF.